One TCR beta chain is described in this entry. The antigen it binds to is not known. No base-level quality is on record; no much larger clone is a single base apart. Each collaborating institution followed its own protocols to collect whole blood in K2EDTA tubes. For TCRbeta analysis, collaborators shipped samples in one of three forms: frozen whole blood, isolated PBMCs, or DNA extracted from either of those sample types. The sample is drawn from a study of blood T cell repertoires in COVID-19 (dated by TCRdb to 2019 to 2021). Some background on the complete study: Samples from collaborators originated in the United States, Italy and Spain and spanned both the acute and convalescent phases of COVID-19. The material from the prospective study consisted of cDNA or gDNA derived from T cells, B-cell-depleted T cells, or PBMCs. Subjects who had been exposed to COVID-19, were actively infected with it, or had recovered from it provided the deeply sampled blood TCRbeta repertoires that made up the dataset. The repertoires were released in a freely available public database intended as a resource for research on the immune response to SARS-CoV-2. The samples were drawn from two sources: the first 160 participants of the ongoing ImmuneRACE study, and 1,000 to 1,500 subjects contributed by 6 global collaborators. The sample metadata nearly always contained a de-identified subject ID, COVID-19 status, age in years and sex. Where available, HLA class I and class II types were obtained from metadata supplied by the sample provider rather than from assay-based typing.

TCRbeta CDR3 regions were amplified from genomic DNA using the immunoSEQ Assay, a bias-controlled multiplex PCR. The paper's processing steps were these. The number of nucleated cells in each sample was estimated by amplification of reference gene primers within the assay. To quantify the absolute abundance of each unique TCRbeta CDR3 rearrangement, sequence reads were collapsed and filtered. For each sample, productive Simpson clonality was calculated by taking the square root of Simpson's diversity index across productive rearrangements. TCRdb re-hosts the immuneACCESS table, in-frame sequences only. Its copies lack some clones; in the studies checked, an unresolved V gene accounts for under half of them, and the cause for the rest is not known. V and J calls and clone size are given by that table; D and trimming were obtained from the DNA. The sample has about 240,000 clones on record, more than 75% of them singletons. Of the sample, about 12% is held by the ten largest clones.

Overall results and qualifications from the work: The quantity of clinical and demographic metadata differed by source and by participant and was supplied without curation.

This receptor was taken from a man older than 75 with acute or convalescent COVID-19. Material for sequencing was peripheral blood.

CDR3 protein: CASSYKQEYNEQFF. The bases are TGTGCCAGCAGTTACAAACAGGAGTACAATGAGCAGTTCTTC. The receptor chain draws on TRBV6-2 or TRBV6-3 and TRBJ2-1; a weak D assignment points to TRBD1 (5 bases agree). From cysteine to phenylalanine, the CDR3 is 14 amino acids long. Only the CDR3 portion is preserved as DNA: 42 bases, with reading frame beginning at the first base. V is reduced by 2 bases and J by 4 bases, leaving a spacing of 9 bases between them. The CDR1 and CDR2 encoded by the germline V gene are MNHEY and SVGEGT.